A selection of T cell receptor beta chains follows, all from one sample in a study of fetal regulatory T cell absence and autoimmunity. Here immunoSEQ multiplex PCR was the method, and the copy in TCRdb shows in-frame clones only, minus some. In the table there are approximately 94,000 clones, about three quarters of which are singletons. Sequencing input: pancreas tissue. These receptors all come from a male donor with IPEX syndrome. Both conserved end residues are part of each CDR3. The order of the fields is clone size, D gene, V gene, J gene, CDR3 protein, CDR3 DNA. D genes are given only for firm matches. Not every row has a clone size; where given, it reads once, few, many or a size class.

size: few; D: TRBD1; V: TRBV27; J: TRBJ1-2; CDR3: CASSFGTGGYGYTF; DNA: TGTGCCAGCAGTTTTGGGACAGGGGGCTATGGCTACACCTTC
size: -; D: TRBD1; V: TRBV7-9; J: TRBJ1-2; CDR3: CASSSGTDTF; DNA: TGTGCCAGCAGCTCCGGGACAGACACCTTC
size: -; D: TRBD1; V: TRBV6-4; J: TRBJ1-1; CDR3: CASSDSRGRMNTEAFF; DNA: TGTGCCAGCAGTGACTCCAGGGGGCGAATGAACACTGAAGCTTTCTTT
size: -; D: TRBD2; V: TRBV10-3; J: TRBJ2-7; CDR3: CAISDSLLAGSYEQYF; DNA: TGTGCCATCAGTGACTCGTTACTAGCGGGCTCCTACGAGCAGTACTTC
size: few; D: -; V: TRBV12-5; J: TRBJ1-1; CDR3: CASGLGSRDLAAFF; DNA: TGTGCTAGTGGTCTGGGCAGCCGGGACCTTGCAGCTTTCTTT
size: -; D: TRBD1; V: TRBV4-1; J: TRBJ1-2; CDR3: CASSQVRGNYGYTF; DNA: TGCGCCAGCAGCCAGGTCAGGGGGAACTATGGCTACACCTTC
size: few; D: -; V: TRBV25-1; J: TRBJ2-7; CDR3: CASSEYYEQYF; DNA: TGTGCCAGCAGTGAATACTACGAGCAGTACTTC
size: -; D: -; V: TRBV15; J: TRBJ2-7; CDR3: CATGGPRGTYEQYF; DNA: TGTGCCACCGGCGGCCCCAGGGGGACTTACGAGCAGTACTTC
size: -; D: -; V: TRBV7-9; J: TRBJ1-2; CDR3: CASSPSPAYGYTF; DNA: TGTGCCAGCAGCCCTTCCCCGGCTTATGGCTACACCTTC
size: few; D: -; V: TRBV30; J: TRBJ1-3; CDR3: CAWKGAGNTIYF; DNA: TGTGCCTGGAAAGGGGCTGGAAACACCATATATTTT
size: -; D: TRBD1; V: TRBV27; J: TRBJ2-1; CDR3: CASSRGGPTYNEQFF; DNA: TGTGCCAGCAGTCGAGGGGGCCCTACCTACAATGAGCAGTTCTTC
size: -; D: -; V: TRBV10-3; J: TRBJ2-7; CDR3: CAISEPPERVGYEQYF; DNA: TGTGCCATCAGTGAACCCCCGGAGAGGGTAGGGTACGAGCAGTACTTC
size: -; D: -; V: TRBV7-8; J: TRBJ1-1; CDR3: CASSQRQNTEAFF; DNA: TGTGCCAGCAGCCAAAGACAGAACACTGAAGCTTTCTTT
size: few; D: TRBD2; V: TRBV6-5; J: TRBJ2-7; CDR3: CATRLAGAHEQYF; DNA: TGTGCCACTCGACTAGCGGGAGCCCACGAGCAGTACTTC
size: few; D: TRBD2; V: TRBV20-1; J: TRBJ2-7; CDR3: CSARSSGEQYF; DNA: TGCAGTGCTAGGAGTAGCGGGGAGCAGTACTTC
size: -; D: TRBD1; V: TRBV15; J: TRBJ1-1; CDR3: CATSRLPGTGNIGEAFF; DNA: TGTGCCACCAGCAGGCTCCCCGGGACAGGGAACATAGGTGAAGCTTTCTTT
size: -; D: -; V: TRBV6-1; J: TRBJ1-5; CDR3: CASSGQSVEPQHF; DNA: TGTGCCAGCAGTGGCCAATCAGTGGAGCCCCAGCATTTT
size: -; D: -; V: TRBV4-3; J: TRBJ1-2; CDR3: CASSQARGGYGYTF; DNA: TGCGCCAGCAGCCAAGCCAGGGGAGGGTATGGCTACACCTTC
size: -; D: -; V: TRBV11-3; J: TRBJ2-3; CDR3: CASTHGGHTDTQYF; DNA: TGTGCCAGCACCCACGGGGGACACACAGATACGCAGTATTTT
size: few; D: -; V: TRBV7-8; J: TRBJ2-5; CDR3: CASSLAQGGQETQYF; DNA: TGTGCCAGCAGCTTAGCGCAGGGTGGGCAAGAGACCCAGTACTTC
size: -; D: -; V: TRBV7-9; J: TRBJ2-3; CDR3: CASSSSPYTDTQYF; DNA: TGTGCCAGCAGCTCCAGTCCCTACACAGATACGCAGTATTTT
size: -; D: TRBD2; V: TRBV11-2; J: TRBJ2-5; CDR3: CASSLEAGGRETQYF; DNA: TGTGCCAGCAGCTTAGAAGCGGGGGGACGAGAGACCCAGTACTTC
size: -; D: TRBD1; V: TRBV6-5; J: TRBJ2-3; CDR3: CASRTGLTDTQYF; DNA: TGTGCCAGCAGGACAGGGCTCACAGATACGCAGTATTTT
size: few; D: -; V: TRBV5-4; J: TRBJ2-5; CDR3: CASSLGRGRETQYF; DNA: TGTGCCAGCAGCTTGGGGCGGGGCCGGGAGACCCAGTACTTC
size: once; D: -; V: TRBV20-1; J: TRBJ2-1; CDR3: CSAANVRQFF; DNA: TGCAGTGCGGCTAATGTGAGGCAGTTCTTC
size: -; D: TRBD2; V: TRBV27; J: TRBJ2-1; CDR3: CASSLGGRAYNEQFF; DNA: TGTGCCAGCAGTTTAGGCGGGAGGGCCTACAATGAGCAGTTCTTC
size: few; D: -; V: TRBV9; J: TRBJ1-2; CDR3: CASSVGVTGNYGYTF; DNA: TGTGCCAGCAGCGTCGGGGTTACGGGTAACTATGGCTACACCTTC
size: few; D: -; V: TRBV12-2; J: TRBJ2-7; CDR3: CASRLGTSGSYEQYF; DNA: TGTGCAAGTCGCTTAGGGACTAGCGGCTCCTACGAGCAGTACTTC
size: -; D: TRBD1; V: TRBV2; J: TRBJ2-2; CDR3: CARQGALGELFF; DNA: TGTGCCAGACAGGGGGCGCTGGGGGAGCTGTTTTTT
size: -; D: -; V: TRBV27; J: TRBJ2-1; CDR3: CASSLGQGPYNEQFF; DNA: TGTGCCAGCAGTTTGGGGCAGGGACCCTACAATGAGCAGTTCTTC
size: -; D: TRBD2; V: TRBV18; J: TRBJ2-7; CDR3: CASSPWTSGSYEQYF; DNA: TGTGCCAGCTCACCGTGGACTAGCGGGAGTTACGAGCAGTACTTC
size: -; D: TRBD2; V: TRBV6-6; J: TRBJ2-5; CDR3: CASSYGSGGAGETQYF; DNA: TGTGCCAGCAGTTACGGGAGCGGGGGGGCCGGCGAGACCCAGTACTTC
size: once; D: -; V: TRBV7-8; J: TRBJ1-2; CDR3: CASSFNVGVGPAGGGYTF; DNA: TGTGCCAGCAGCTTTAATGTGGGGGTCGGCCCGGCTGGGGGCGGCTACACCTTC
size: once; D: TRBD2; V: TRBV4-1; J: TRBJ2-5; CDR3: CASSQEDVRTSVKETQYF; DNA: TGCGCCAGCAGCCAAGAGGACGTCAGGACTAGCGTTAAAGAGACCCAGTACTTC
size: -; D: TRBD2; V: TRBV2; J: TRBJ2-7; CDR3: CASSKGLAGGYEQYF; DNA: TGTGCCAGCAGTAAGGGACTAGCGGGAGGCTACGAGCAGTACTTC
size: -; D: -; V: TRBV4-1; J: TRBJ2-2; CDR3: CASSQVHTGELFF; DNA: TGCGCCAGCAGCCAAGTCCACACCGGGGAGCTGTTTTTT
size: -; D: -; V: TRBV5-4; J: TRBJ2-1; CDR3: CASSLGTELYNEQFF; DNA: TGTGCCAGCAGCTTGGGGACAGAGCTGTACAATGAGCAGTTCTTC
size: -; D: TRBD2; V: TRBV5-1; J: TRBJ2-3; CDR3: CASSLDREGRDTDTQYF; DNA: TGCGCCAGCAGCTTGGACCGGGAGGGCCGGGACACAGATACGCAGTATTTT
size: -; D: -; V: TRBV10-3; J: TRBJ2-7; CDR3: CAMKPGLSSEQYF; DNA: TGTGCCATGAAGCCGGGCCTAAGCTCCGAGCAGTACTTC
size: -; D: -; V: TRBV5-3; J: TRBJ2-2; CDR3: CARIPPSSLGTGELFF; DNA: TGTGCCAGAATCCCGCCCTCGTCCCTGGGCACCGGGGAGCTGTTTTTT
size: -; D: -; V: TRBV7-9; J: TRBJ2-3; CDR3: CASSLLVGFTDTQYF; DNA: TGTGCCAGCAGCTTACTTGTAGGATTCACAGATACGCAGTATTTT
size: -; D: -; V: TRBV7-9; J: TRBJ2-7; CDR3: CASRAGTAYEQYF; DNA: TGTGCCAGCAGGGCAGGGACGGCATACGAGCAGTACTTC
size: once; D: TRBD1; V: TRBV7-8; J: TRBJ2-5; CDR3: CASSLRTGRKETQYF; DNA: TGTGCCAGCAGCCTACGGACAGGGCGGAAAGAGACCCAGTACTTC
size: -; D: TRBD2; V: TRBV5-1; J: TRBJ2-3; CDR3: CASSFSGGTDTQYF; DNA: TGCGCCAGCAGCTTTAGCGGGGGCACAGATACGCAGTATTTT
size: once; D: TRBD1; V: TRBV5-4; J: TRBJ2-7; CDR3: CASSLAGTGLTYEQYF; DNA: TGTGCCAGCAGCTTGGCCGGGACAGGGTTAACCTACGAGCAGTACTTC
size: -; D: TRBD2; V: TRBV7-6; J: TRBJ2-1; CDR3: CASSFLGRSYGDEQFF; DNA: TGTGCCAGCAGCTTTCTCGGGAGGTCCTACGGGGATGAGCAGTTCTTC
size: -; D: -; V: TRBV27; J: TRBJ2-7; CDR3: CASSYKGVYEQYF; DNA: TGTGCCAGCAGTTACAAAGGAGTTTACGAGCAGTACTTC
size: -; D: -; V: TRBV11-2; J: TRBJ2-7; CDR3: CASSPPTSYEQYF; DNA: TGTGCCAGCAGCCCCCCAACTAGCTACGAGCAGTACTTC
size: -; D: TRBD2; V: TRBV10-2; J: TRBJ2-1; CDR3: CASSRLAGDNEQFF; DNA: TGCGCCAGCAGTCGACTAGCGGGCGACAATGAGCAGTTCTTC
size: -; D: TRBD2; V: TRBV5-8; J: TRBJ2-4; CDR3: CAILLAGGGKNIQYF; DNA: TGTGCCATTCTTCTAGCGGGAGGGGGCAAAAACATTCAGTACTTC
size: -; D: -; V: TRBV15; J: TRBJ2-7; CDR3: CATSRDAGSYEQYF; DNA: TGTGCCACCAGCAGAGATGCAGGGAGCTACGAGCAGTACTTC